This T cell receptor (beta chain) is from a study of a mutant IDH1 vaccine in newly diagnosed glioma (dated by TCRdb to the early 2020s). Background for the entire study: In the chemotherapy-containing groups, vaccination started alongside temozolomide cycles, whereas in patients who had radiotherapy alone it started 4-6 weeks after radiotherapy. Longitudinal TCRB deep sequencing was done for 25 treated patients, wherever samples were available for exploratory analyses. The approximately 32 treated patients were 62.5% male and roughly 40% female, with a mean age of 40.4 years. Prior to enrollment, standard therapy consisting of radiotherapy alone, temozolomide alone, or radiochemotherapy with temozolomide had been administered to patients, with the combination being received by most patients. The week-35 safety follow-up was designated visit V12, and the week-47 end of study was designated visit V13. Six visits were used for peripheral blood collection: V03 (baseline), V05, V07, V10, V12 and V13.

Overall study results and their limits: Pseudoprogression appeared unrelated to alterations in the top peripheral T cell clonotypes detected by TCRB sequencing. PBMC samples for TCRB deep sequencing were selected based on availability. Across multiple MHC alleles, vaccine-induced immune responses were seen in 90% to 95% of patients. It was noted by the authors that analyses of patient blood samples could not be reproduced owing to sample limitations.

Sample time point, as interpreted from the label and publication: week 47, end of study. Every vaccine dose consisted of 300 ug of a 20-mer mutant IDH1 peptide in Montanide, administered subcutaneously together with topical imiquimod. Patients received eight vaccinations in weeks 1, 3, 5, 7, 11, 15, 19 and 23, corresponding to visits V03 through V10. Newly diagnosed WHO grade 3 or 4 IDH1-mutant astrocytomas showing loss of nuclear ATRX were present in the donors. The samples were drawn from NOA16, a multicentre, single-arm, open-label phase I trial in Germany that tested a mutant IDH1 peptide vaccine in humans for the first time. Genomic DNA for TCRB sequencing was extracted from EDTA blood using the DNeasy Blood and Tissue Kit. A distance of 9 bases separates the germline ends of V and J, which lose 6 bases and 0 bases respectively. The cysteine opens and the phenylalanine closes a CDR3 of 15 amino acids. The retained sequence is limited to the CDR3, 45 bases, with the frame set at the first base. Via the germline V gene, CDR1 is MNHNS and CDR2 SASEGT.

The library was generated by the immunoSEQ multiplex PCR assay. Rearranged TCR beta chain sequences were amplified using the hsTCRB Kit according to the manufacturer's protocol. An Illumina MiSeq was used to sequence the TCRB libraries. Regarding the original processing steps: Demultiplexing, trimming and gene mapping were performed with the kit vendor's proprietary platform. The clones in this table, taken by TCRdb from immuneACCESS, are in-frame only. Not every clone is retained; where verified, under half of the shortfall comes from an unresolved V gene, and the cause of the rest is unknown. V, J and clone size reflect that table, while D and trimming were determined from the DNA. This sample comprises about 94,000 clones, about nine tenths of them detected only once. The top ten clonotypes cover around 0.77% of the sample. In regard to this clone: No antigen is known for it. No base quality information exists; no much larger clone differs at one position.

The rearranged segments are TRBV6-1 and TRBJ1-6; the D gene is perhaps TRBD1, from 5 matching bases. The TCR sequence derives from a woman aged 45-59 years with glioma. The source material was PBMCs, sampled from a glioma patient whose treatment included an IDH1 peptide vaccine. At the DNA level, the sequence is TGTGCCAGCAGGGAGGGGAGCTCCTATAATTCACCCCTCCACTTT. This sequence encodes CASREGSSYNSPLHF.